Detailed here is one TCR beta chain. Its target is unknown. These data originate in a study of shared clonotypes between healthy human individuals. Study background: Three CD4 naive, three CD4 memory, two CD8 naive and one CD8 memory plate were used per donor. Points from the study as a whole: Among a few donors, roughly 5.5% of naive CD4 clonotypes were found in common. Generation of non-shared clonotypes was less probable than generation of clonotypes shared by all four donors.

CD4+ cells underwent separation, giving CD45RA+ naive and CD45RA-negative memory subsets. The method was immunoSEQ multiplex PCR; TCRdb's version includes in-frame clones alone and lacks a portion of them. The repertoire has about 2.3 million clones, 92% of them found once; the top ten carry approximately 0.41%. This CDR3 contains 14 residues. CDR1 and CDR2 (germline): SGDLS, YYNGEE. The V end was cut by 4 bases, the J end by 2 bases, with 13 bases between. The sequenced material came from naive CD4+ T cells from PBMCs. Noted subset: CD45RA+ positively selected. This receptor was obtained from a man between 18 and 35 years old in good health. Some clones in this sample may be carry-over from other donors' samples. The V call is TRBV9, the J call TRBJ2-7, with D maybe TRBD1 (6 bases). Here the CDR3 DNA reads TGTGCCAGCAGCCCCCGCGAGGGGGCCTACGAGCAGTACTTC. As protein: CASSPREGAYEQYF.